These 23 T cell receptor beta chains were sequenced from one sample in a study of T cells in Graves' hyperthyroidism and ophthalmopathy. The investigators amplified TCR beta CDR3 regions from RNA transcripts. The primer set for the first-round RT-PCR of the TCR CDR3 was HTBI. TCRdb called the multiplex PCR reads again in MiXCR, with one record for every CDR3 protein. The data show approximately 370,000 distinct CDR3 sequences, 15% seen once. Material: blood. The receptors here all came from a woman aged 25 to 39 with Graves' hyperthyroidism.

This clonotype is a singleton in its sample. This chain's CDR3 is CASSELLRERQEQFF. CDR3 DNA sequence: TGTGCCAGCAGTGAACTCTTGCGGGAGCGCCAGGAGCAGTTCTTC. V and J are TRBV6-1 and TRBJ2-1; 7 nucleotides line up with TRBD2. J was trimmed by 10 bases and V by 2 bases; bases with no gene match: 11. The CDR3 runs to 15 residues. From germline, CDR1 is MNHNS and CDR2 SASEGT.

This chain joins TRBV20-1 and TRBJ2-7; D remains ambiguous. The V gene's germline CDR1 is DFQATT and CDR2 SNEGSKA (reference sequence). The length of the CDR3 is 13 residues. V was clipped by 1 base and J by 0 bases, with 7 bases between them. DNA for the CDR3: TGCAGTGCTAGAGTCCCCAGCTCCTACGAGCAGTACTTC. Translating gives CSARVPSSYEQYF.

The rearrangement links TRBV7-2 to TRBJ1-4, with 7 positions matching TRBD1. V shed 3 bases and J 2 bases; nucleotides not matched to a gene: 6. CDR3 length: 16 residues. Germline CDR1 SGHTA, CDR2 FQGNSA. The CDR3 sequence is CASSLTGSGTNEKLFF. The CDR3 bases are TGTGCCAGCAGCTTGACAGGGAGCGGGACTAATGAAAAACTGTTTTTT.

This clonotype showed up just a few times. The chain is built from TRBV6-4 and TRBJ2-5, with D unclear. This CDR3 is 14 amino acids long. Germline CDR1 reads MRHNA; CDR2 reads SNTAGT. Trimming removed 3 bases at V and 5 bases at J, with 13 bases between. The DNA for the CDR3 is TGTGCCAGCAGTGAATTCCGAGGAACGGAGACCCAGTACTTC. Protein sequence: CASSEFRGTETQYF.

This clonotype was found a few times. The CDR3 loop reads CSVELGGNTEAFF. The CDR3 bases are TGCAGCGTTGAACTCGGAGGGAACACTGAAGCTTTCTTT. The chain carries TRBV29-1 and TRBJ1-1; D gene uncertain. Trimming cost V 2 bases and J 1 base, with 8 bases left between them. Germline V gives CDR1 SQVTM, CDR2 ANQGSEA. This CDR3 has 13 residues.

As concerns this clonotype: A much larger clone is a single base away; this may be a read error. The CDR3 region is CASSLKGHTSGTTIYF. The CDR3, as DNA: TGTGCCAGCAGTTTAAAAGGACACACCTCTGGAACCACCATATATTTT. The gene calls are TRBV28 and TRBJ1-3, with D possibly being TRBD1 (5 bases). CDR1 is MDHEN and CDR2 is SYDVKM in the germline V gene. The CDR3 has 16 amino acids.

This clonotype was seen more than once but under ten times. V usage is TRBV7-2 and J usage is TRBJ2-3; D is ambiguous. The V gene's germline CDR1 is SGHTA and CDR2 FQGNSA. The CDR3 sequence is 17 residues long. The V end lost 5 bases, the J end lost 2 bases, and 20 bases lay between the germline ends. The CDR3 DNA is TGTGCCAGCAGCCTGGCCGGACCTTTCAGGACCACAGATACGCAGTATTTT. It encodes CASSLAGPFRTTDTQYF.

This clonotype was counted ten times or more. This chain links TRBV3-1 with TRBJ2-3; TRBD2 matches at 7 bases. The CDR3 runs to 14 residues. The V gene's germline CDR1 is LGHDT and CDR2 YNNKEL (reference sequence). Unmatched junction bases numbered 6, after V lost 3 bases and J lost 6 bases. The CDR3 sequence is CASSHLRESDTQYF. The CDR3 nucleotides are TGTGCCAGCAGCCATTTGCGGGAGTCTGATACGCAGTATTTT.

This clonotype was seen more than once but under ten times. This chain uses TRBV5-1 with TRBJ2-1; 10 bases fit TRBD2. Germline V gives CDR1 SGHRS, CDR2 YFSETQ. Trimming at V came to 8 bases and at J to 7 bases, leaving 3 bases not matched to a gene. The CDR3 is made up of 12 amino acids. CDR3 protein: CASQREGNEQFF. DNA for the CDR3: TGCGCCAGTCAGCGGGAGGGTAATGAGCAGTTCTTC.

This clonotype was seen more than once but under ten times. The rearrangement uses TRBV29-1 and TRBJ1-1, with a tentative D call TRBD1 (6 bases). Germline CDR1 SQVTM, CDR2 ANQGSEA. There are 12 residues in the CDR3. The CDR3 DNA is TGCAGGGCCTCACAGGGTAATACTGAAGCTTTCTTT. Encoded protein: CRASQGNTEAFF.

This clonotype came up a few times. The rearrangement uses TRBV29-1 and TRBJ2-7, with TRBD1 as a possible D gene (5 bases). CDR1 and CDR2 from the germline V gene are SQVTM and ANQGSEA. The CDR3 consists of 11 residues. Trimming removed 5 bases from V and 5 bases from J, with 10 bases in between. The CDR3 spells CSVHDRNEQYF. The CDR3 DNA reads as TGCAGCGTTCACGACAGAAACGAGCAGTACTTC.

This clonotype has a count of ten or more. The chain joins TRBV12-3 or TRBV12-4 to TRBJ2-2; maybe TRBD1 (5 bases). This CDR3 contains 14 residues. Trimming removed 6 bases at V and 6 bases at J, with 14 bases between. The CDR3 loop reads CASRPGLGAGELFF. The CDR3 DNA reads as TGTGCCAGCAGACCAGGGTTAGGAGCCGGGGAGCTGTTTTTT.

This sequence joins TRBV20-1 and TRBJ2-2, with D possibly matching TRBD1 (5 bases). The CDR3 length is 13 residues. CDR1 is DFQATT and CDR2 is SNEGSKA in the germline V gene (reference sequence). Between the trimmed V and J ends, which lost 3 bases and 6 bases, there was a span of 11 bases. DNA of the CDR3: TGCAGTGCTAGTCCCCAGGGCCCCGGGGAGCTGTTTTTT. This translates into CSASPQGPGELFF.

This clonotype was observed at least ten times. The J gene is TRBJ1-5, the V gene TRBV3-1; 8 bases align to TRBD1. CDR1 and CDR2 (germline): LGHDT, YNNKEL (reference sequence). CDR3 length: 15 amino acids. The V and J ends lost 3 bases and 4 bases, in that order; junction bases with no gene match: 5. For the CDR3, the DNA is TGTGCCAGCAGCCACCGGGACAGGCCTAATCAGCCCCAGCATTTT. This sequence encodes CASSHRDRPNQPQHF.

This clonotype was seen repeatedly, ten times or more. This chain links TRBV2 with TRBJ2-7, with 7 bases aligning to TRBD2. The V and J ends lost 6 bases and 1 base, in that order; junction bases with no gene match: 3. In germline, CDR1 is SNHLY, CDR2 FYNNEI. This CDR3 region has 13 residues. The CDR3, as DNA: TGTGCCAGCAGAATCGGGAGGTCCTACGAGCAGTACTTC. Encoded protein: CASRIGRSYEQYF.

This clonotype showed up many times. The V gene is TRBV18, the J gene TRBJ2-1, with 8 bases identical to TRBD2. Per germline, CDR1 KGHSH and CDR2 LQKENI. The CDR3 runs to 16 residues. J lost 6 bases, V lost 5 bases, and 12 bases had no gene match. The CDR3 protein is CASSNQASGSGNEQFF. In nucleotides, the CDR3 is TGTGCCAGCTCAAACCAGGCGAGCGGGAGTGGCAATGAGCAGTTCTTC. The full variable domain, with the rest looked up from reference TRBV18 and TRBJ2-1, is NAGVMQNPRHLVRRRGQEARLRCSPMKGHSHVYWYRQLPEEGLKFMVYLQKENIIDESGMPKERFSAEFPKEGPSILRIQQVVRGDSAAYFCASSNQASGSGNEQFFGPGTRLTVL.

This clonotype showed up just a few times. J is TRBJ1-1 and V is TRBV10-1, with TRBD1 as a possible D gene (5 bases). Trimming took off 6 bases at V and 8 bases at J, with 16 bases between the two ends. The CDR3 loop spans 13 amino acids. Germline V gives CDR1 WNHNN, CDR2 SYGVQD (reference sequence). The CDR3 sequence is CASSREIGKEAFF. The CDR3 bases are TGCGCCAGCAGCAGGGAAATAGGGAAAGAAGCTTTCTTT.

This clonotype was detected ten times or more. The chain joins TRBV5-1 to TRBJ1-1, with TRBD1 identical over 9 bases. CDR1 and CDR2 (germline): SGHRS, YFSETQ. Trimming took 4 bases from V and 1 from J; bases not matched to a gene: 5. This CDR3 has 15 amino acids. CDR3 in DNA: TGCGCCAGCAGCAAACCGGGACAGGGGAACACTGAAGCTTTCTTT. Translating gives CASSKPGQGNTEAFF.

In its sample, this clonotype was seen many times. The J gene is TRBJ2-5, the V gene TRBV5-1, with 7 nucleotides matching TRBD1. CDR3 length equals 15 residues. J was trimmed by 4 bases and V by 4 bases; bases with no gene match: 10. Per the germline V gene, CDR1 is SGHRS and CDR2 is YFSETQ. In nucleotides, the CDR3 is TGCGCCAGCAGCCTATCGGGACAGAGAGGAGAGACCCAGTACTTC. Protein sequence: CASSLSGQRGETQYF.

This clonotype came up many times. The chain joins TRBV10-3 to TRBJ2-7; weak D call: TRBD1 (5 bases). In germline, CDR1 is ENHRY, CDR2 SYGVKD. Between the trimmed V and J ends, which lost 7 bases and 4 bases, there was a span of 20 bases. The CDR3 has 15 residues. CDR3 coding DNA: TGTGCCATCACCGGTATGGCGGAAACAGGTTACGAGCAGTACTTC. Amino acids: CAITGMAETGYEQYF.

With regard to this clonotype: A much larger clone lies one base from this, so it may be a read error. J is TRBJ2-1 and V is TRBV30; perhaps D is TRBD1 or TRBD2 (5 bases each). The CDR3 is made up of 16 amino acids. CDR1 is GTSNPN and CDR2 is SVGIG in the germline V gene (reference sequence). CDR3: CARSVLQGVSYNEQFF. The CDR3 DNA follows: TGTGCCCGGAGTGTACTCCAGGGAGTTTCCTACAATGAGCAGTTCTTC.

The chain has TRBV6-5 and TRBJ1-2; 7 bases agree with TRBD1. J gave up 0 bases and V 2 bases, and 6 bases lay outside the gene matches. The CDR3 length is 16 residues. CDR1 is MNHEY and CDR2 is SVGAGI in the germline V gene. The CDR3 protein is CASSYGGQASNYGYTF. CDR3 bases: TGTGCCAGCAGTTACGGAGGACAGGCCTCTAACTATGGCTACACCTTC.

The chain has TRBV28 and TRBJ2-5; D not certain. The germline CDR1 and CDR2 sequences are MDHEN and SYDVKM. The CDR3 is 14 residues long. V was cut by 4 bases and J by 4 bases, with 13 bases left in between. The DNA for the CDR3 is TGTGCCAGCAGTTCCGTTACCGGTCCAGAGACCCAGTACTTC. This translates into CASSSVTGPETQYF.